These 9 T cell receptor beta chains were all obtained from the same sample, sequenced in a study of regulatory T cells in long-lasting Graves disease. Arm-PCR of CDR3 regions with iRepertoire HTBI primers generated TCR beta libraries. In TCRdb, the multiplex PCR reads were re-called with MiXCR into one record per CDR3 protein. The table has about 430,000 distinct CDR3 sequences, under 25% seen once; the top ten hold over 11%. Time point denoted: persistent/refractory GD, antithyroid drugs over 5 years with positive TRAb. After RNA was extracted from PBMCs, the TCR library was made from it. The source was peripheral blood mononuclear cells (PBMCs), collected when the disease was refractory, from a patient treated with antithyroid drugs. The source of these receptors is a female donor with Graves disease.

DNA of the CDR3: TGTGCCAGCAACCTGGGTGGTATGAGAAACACTGAAGCTTTCTTT. Protein product: CASNLGGMRNTEAFF. V usage is TRBV19 and J usage is TRBJ1-1; D unclear. The germline V gene encodes CDR1 LNHDA and CDR2 SQIVND (reference sequence). CDR3 length: 15 amino acids. V lost 9 bases to trimming and J lost 2 bases, with 19 bases between them. Filled out from reference TRBV19 and TRBJ1-1, the complete variable domain reads DGGITQSPKYLFRKEGQNVTLSCEQNLNHDAMYWYRQDPGQGLRLIYYSQIVNDFQKGDIAEGYSVSREKKESFPLTVTSAQKNPTAFYLCASNLGGMRNTEAFFGQGTRLTVV.

This clonotype was recorded a few times. This chain joins TRBV20-1 and TRBJ1-5; D is perhaps TRBD1 (5 bases). Germline V gene lookup returns CDR1 DFQATT and CDR2 SNEGSKA (reference sequence). Trimming cost V 0 bases and J 5 bases, with 17 bases left between them. This CDR3 has 16 residues. CDR3 sequence: CSAREFTGHPDQPQHF. In nucleotides, the CDR3 is TGCAGTGCTAGAGAGTTTACTGGACATCCAGATCAGCCCCAGCATTTT.

This clonotype has just one count. The rearrangement joins TRBV13 to TRBJ2-5; 9 bases align to TRBD1. J was trimmed by 5 bases and V by 3 bases; bases with no gene match: 16. The germline CDR1 and CDR2 sequences are PRHDT and FYEKMQ (reference sequence). The CDR3 extends over 18 amino acids. The CDR3 nucleotides are TGTGCCAGCAGCTTGACGCGTGATGCTAGGACAGGGGTGGAGACCCAGTACTTC. This sequence encodes CASSLTRDARTGVETQYF.

This chain connects TRBV29-1 to TRBJ2-4; D is undetermined. Trimming cost V 2 bases and J 0 bases, with 2 bases left between them. CDR3 length: 12 amino acids. Germline values: CDR1 SQVTM, CDR2 ANQGSEA. The chain's CDR3 is CSVESAKNIQYF. DNA for the CDR3: TGCAGCGTTGAATCAGCCAAAAACATTCAGTACTTC.

This clonotype has at least ten counts. The rearrangement joins TRBV30 to TRBJ2-5; 10 nucleotides align to TRBD1. Losses at the gene ends were 2 bases for V and 4 bases for J; bases not matched to a gene: 7. This CDR3 spans 15 amino acids. The germline V gene encodes CDR1 GTSNPN and CDR2 SVGIG (reference sequence). The CDR3 nucleotides read TGTGCCTGGAGTAGGCAGGGACAGGGGCGAGAGACCCAGTACTTC. It encodes CAWSRQGQGRETQYF.

This clonotype was found a few times. One base away lies a much larger clone, so this may be a sequencing read error. The rearrangement links TRBV7-6 to TRBJ2-7; the D is unclear. This CDR3 region has 12 residues. V was pared by 5 bases and J by 2 bases, with 7 bases between. CDR1 is SGHVS, CDR2 FNYEAQ, per germline. The DNA for the CDR3 is TGTGCCAGCAGCCCGAACCCCTACGAGCAGTACTTC. This gives the protein CASSPNPYEQYF. Full variable domain (remainder filled in from reference TRBV7-6 and TRBJ2-7): GAGVSQSPRYKVTKRGQDVALRCDPISGHVSLYWYRQALGQGPEFLTYFNYEAQQDKSGLPNDRFSAERPEGSISTLTIQRTEQRDSAMYRCASSPNPYEQYFGPGTRLTVT.

This clonotype has a handful of counts. This chain uses TRBV5-1 with TRBJ1-1, with D possibly TRBD1 on 6 matching bases. Germline CDR1 and CDR2: SGHRS and YFSETQ. This CDR3 has 14 amino acids. Between the trimmed V and J ends, which lost 6 bases and 3 bases, there was a span of 15 bases. CDR3 nucleotide sequence: TGCGCCAGCACTACAGGGATTTGGGACACTGAAGCTTTCTTT. Translation gives CASTTGIWDTEAFF.

Many counts were recorded for this clonotype. The chain employs TRBV28 and TRBJ2-7; D is perhaps TRBD1 (5 bases). The CDR3 contains 13 residues. The germline V and J ends were trimmed by 6 bases and 3 bases, with 12 bases remaining between them. CDR1 is MDHEN and CDR2 is SYDVKM in the germline V gene. CDR3 nucleotide sequence: TGTGCCAGCAGCATACTTAGGGGCTACGAGCAGTACTTC. Its translation: CASSILRGYEQYF. Looking up the rest from reference TRBV28 and TRBJ2-7 gives the full variable domain: DVKVTQSSRYLVKRTGEKVFLECVQDMDHENMFWYRQDPGLGLRLIYFSYDVKMKEKGDIPEGYSVSREKKERFSLILESASTNQTSMYLCASSILRGYEQYFGPGTRLTVT.

V is TRBV5-5 and J is TRBJ2-7; D not resolved. V was shortened by 1 base and J by 0 bases, with 11 bases between the two germline ends. This CDR3 has 15 amino acids. Germline V gives CDR1 SGHKS, CDR2 YYEKEE (reference sequence). The CDR3 loop reads CASSLTVRTSYEQYF. CDR3 nucleotide sequence: TGTGCCAGCAGCTTGACAGTACGAACCTCCTACGAGCAGTACTTC. The full variable domain, in which reference TRBV5-5 and TRBJ2-7 provide the parts outside the CDR3, is DAGVTQSPTHLIKTRGQQVTLRCSPISGHKSVSWYQQVLGQGPQFIFQYYEKEERGRGNFPDRFSARQFPNYSSELNVNALLLGDSALYLCASSLTVRTSYEQYFGPGTRLTVT.